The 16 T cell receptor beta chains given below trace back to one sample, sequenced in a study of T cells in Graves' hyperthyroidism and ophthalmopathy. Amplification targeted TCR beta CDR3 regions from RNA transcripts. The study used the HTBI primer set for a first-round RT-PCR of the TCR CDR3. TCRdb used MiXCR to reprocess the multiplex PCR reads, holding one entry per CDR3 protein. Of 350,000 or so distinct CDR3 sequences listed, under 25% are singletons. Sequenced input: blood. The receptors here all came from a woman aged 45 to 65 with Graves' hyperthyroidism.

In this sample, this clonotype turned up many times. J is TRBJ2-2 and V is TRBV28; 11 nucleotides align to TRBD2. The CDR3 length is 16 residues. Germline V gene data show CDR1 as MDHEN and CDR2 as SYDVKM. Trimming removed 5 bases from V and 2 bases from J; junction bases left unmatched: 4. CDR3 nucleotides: TGTGCCAGCAGTCAGCTAGCGGGAGGAAACACCGGGGAGCTGTTTTTT. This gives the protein CASSQLAGGNTGELFF.

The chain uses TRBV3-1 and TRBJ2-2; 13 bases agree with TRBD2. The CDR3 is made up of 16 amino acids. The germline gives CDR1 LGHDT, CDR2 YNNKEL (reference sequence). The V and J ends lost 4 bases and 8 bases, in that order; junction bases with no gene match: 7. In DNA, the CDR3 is TGTGCCAGCAGCCGGCGGACTAGCGGGAGTTTAGGGGAGCTGTTTTTT. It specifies CASSRRTSGSLGELFF.

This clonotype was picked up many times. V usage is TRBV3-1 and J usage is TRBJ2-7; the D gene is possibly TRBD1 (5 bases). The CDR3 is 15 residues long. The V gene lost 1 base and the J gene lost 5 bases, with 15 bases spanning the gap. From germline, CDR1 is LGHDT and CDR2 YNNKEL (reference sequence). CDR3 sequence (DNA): TGTGCCAGCAGCCAAGTCTGGCAGGGTATCCACGAGCAGTACTTC. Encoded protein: CASSQVWQGIHEQYF.

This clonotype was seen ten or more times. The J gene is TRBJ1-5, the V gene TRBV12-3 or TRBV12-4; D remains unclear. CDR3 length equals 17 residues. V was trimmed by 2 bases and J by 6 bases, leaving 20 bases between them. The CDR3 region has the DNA TGTGCCAGCAGTTTATCGGCAGAAAAGGCACGGGGTCAGCCCCAGCATTTT. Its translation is CASSLSAEKARGQPQHF.

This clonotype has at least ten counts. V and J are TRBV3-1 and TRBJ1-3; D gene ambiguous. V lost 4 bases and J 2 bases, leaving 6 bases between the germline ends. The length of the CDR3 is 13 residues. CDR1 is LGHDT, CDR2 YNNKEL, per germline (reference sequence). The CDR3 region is CASSPTPGNTIYF. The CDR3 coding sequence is TGTGCCAGCAGCCCTACTCCTGGAAACACCATATATTTT.

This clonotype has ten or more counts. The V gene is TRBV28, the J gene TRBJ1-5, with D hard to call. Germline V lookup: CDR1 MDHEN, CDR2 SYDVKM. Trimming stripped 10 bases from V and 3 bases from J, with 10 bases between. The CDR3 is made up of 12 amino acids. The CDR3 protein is CATDTTNQPQHF. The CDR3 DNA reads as TGTGCCACTGACACCACCAATCAGCCCCAGCATTTT.

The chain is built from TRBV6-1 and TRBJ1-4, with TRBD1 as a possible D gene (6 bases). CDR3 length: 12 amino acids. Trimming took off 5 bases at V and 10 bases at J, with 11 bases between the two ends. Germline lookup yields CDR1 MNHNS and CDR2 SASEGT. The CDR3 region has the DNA TGTGCCAGCAGTCCATCAGGGGCAAAACTGTTTTTT. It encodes CASSPSGAKLFF.

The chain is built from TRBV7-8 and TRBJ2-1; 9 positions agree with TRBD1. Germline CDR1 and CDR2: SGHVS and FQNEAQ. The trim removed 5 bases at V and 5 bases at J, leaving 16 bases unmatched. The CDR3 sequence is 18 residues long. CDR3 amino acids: CASSPGQGSSIVDNEQFF. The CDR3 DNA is TGTGCCAGCAGCCCGGGACAGGGATCGTCAATAGTCGACAATGAGCAGTTCTTC.

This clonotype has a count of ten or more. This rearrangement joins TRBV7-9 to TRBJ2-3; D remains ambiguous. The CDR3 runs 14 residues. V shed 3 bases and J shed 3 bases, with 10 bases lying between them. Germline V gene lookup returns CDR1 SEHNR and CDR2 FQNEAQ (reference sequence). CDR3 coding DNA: TGTGCCAGCAGCTTTAGTACTGGAACAGATACGCAGTATTTT. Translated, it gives CASSFSTGTDTQYF.

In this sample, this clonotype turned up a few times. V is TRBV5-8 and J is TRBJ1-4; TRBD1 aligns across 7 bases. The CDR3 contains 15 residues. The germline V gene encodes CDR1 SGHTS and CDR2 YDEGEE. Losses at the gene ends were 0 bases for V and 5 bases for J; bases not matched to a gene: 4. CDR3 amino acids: CASSLVQGRNEKLFF. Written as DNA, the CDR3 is TGTGCCAGCAGCTTGGTACAGGGGAGGAATGAAAAACTGTTTTTT. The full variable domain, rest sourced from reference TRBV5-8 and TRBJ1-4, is EAGVTQSPTHLIKTRGQQATLRCSPISGHTSVYWYQQALGLGLQFLLWYDEGEERNRGNFPPRFSGRQFPNYSSELNVNALELEDSALYLCASSLVQGRNEKLFFGSGTQLSVL.

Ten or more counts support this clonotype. Here the CDR3 reads CASSESYDRSPYGYTF. DNA for the CDR3: TGTGCCAGCAGTGAATCCTACGACAGGTCCCCCTATGGCTACACCTTC. The chain uses TRBV2 and TRBJ1-2; D may be TRBD1 (6 bases). The germline gives CDR1 SNHLY, CDR2 FYNNEI. There are 16 residues in the CDR3. Between the trimmed V and J ends, which lost 2 bases and 4 bases, there was a span of 17 bases.

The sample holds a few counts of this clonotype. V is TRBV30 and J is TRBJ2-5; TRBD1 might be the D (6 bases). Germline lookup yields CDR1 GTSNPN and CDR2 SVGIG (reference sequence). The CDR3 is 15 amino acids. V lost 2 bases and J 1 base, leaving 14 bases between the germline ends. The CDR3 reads CAWSLGARSQETQYF. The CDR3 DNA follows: TGTGCCTGGAGTTTGGGGGCTAGGTCCCAAGAGACCCAGTACTTC.

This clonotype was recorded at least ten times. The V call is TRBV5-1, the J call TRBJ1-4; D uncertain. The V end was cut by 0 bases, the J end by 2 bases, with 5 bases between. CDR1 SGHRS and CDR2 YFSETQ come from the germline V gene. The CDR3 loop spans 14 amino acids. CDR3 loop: CASSLGSTNEKLFF. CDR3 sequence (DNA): TGCGCCAGCAGCTTGGGCAGCACTAATGAAAAACTGTTTTTT. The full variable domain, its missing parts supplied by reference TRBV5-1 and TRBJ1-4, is KAGVTQTPRYLIKTRGQQVTLSCSPISGHRSVSWYQQTPGQGLQFLFEYFSETQRNKGNFPGRFSGRQFSNSRSEMNVSTLELGDSALYLCASSLGSTNEKLFFGSGTQLSVL.

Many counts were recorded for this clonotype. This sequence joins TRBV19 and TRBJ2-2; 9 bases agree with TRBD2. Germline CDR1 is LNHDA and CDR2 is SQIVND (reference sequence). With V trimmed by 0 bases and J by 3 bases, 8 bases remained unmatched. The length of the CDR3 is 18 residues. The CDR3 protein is CASSIDQSGTSHTGELFF. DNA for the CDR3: TGTGCCAGTAGTATAGATCAAAGCGGGACTAGCCACACCGGGGAGCTGTTTTTT.

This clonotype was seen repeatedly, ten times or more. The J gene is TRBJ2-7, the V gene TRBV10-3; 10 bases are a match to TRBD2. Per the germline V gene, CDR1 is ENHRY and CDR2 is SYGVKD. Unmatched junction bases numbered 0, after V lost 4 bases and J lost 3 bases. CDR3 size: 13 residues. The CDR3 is CAISGTSGYEQYF. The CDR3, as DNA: TGTGCCATCAGTGGGACTAGCGGCTACGAGCAGTACTTC.

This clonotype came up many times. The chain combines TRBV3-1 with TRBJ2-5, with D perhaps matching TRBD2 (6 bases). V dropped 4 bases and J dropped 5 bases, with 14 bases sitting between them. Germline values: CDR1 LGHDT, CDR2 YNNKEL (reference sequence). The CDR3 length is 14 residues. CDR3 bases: TGTGCCAGCAGCCGGGGGGACTCTCGTGAGACCCAGTACTTC. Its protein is CASSRGDSRETQYF.